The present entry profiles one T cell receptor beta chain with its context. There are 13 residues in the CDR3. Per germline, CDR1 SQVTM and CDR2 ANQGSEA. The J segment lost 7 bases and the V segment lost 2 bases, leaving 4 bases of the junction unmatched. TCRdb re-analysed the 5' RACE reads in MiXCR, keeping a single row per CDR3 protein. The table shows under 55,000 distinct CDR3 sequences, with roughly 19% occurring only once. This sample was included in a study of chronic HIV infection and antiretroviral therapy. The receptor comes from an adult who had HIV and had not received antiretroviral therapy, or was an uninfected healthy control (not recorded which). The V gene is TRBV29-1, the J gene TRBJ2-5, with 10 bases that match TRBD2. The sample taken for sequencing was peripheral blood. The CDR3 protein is CSVESVAGGTQYF. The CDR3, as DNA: TGCAGCGTTGAATCGGTAGCGGGAGGGACCCAGTACTTC.